The rows below give T cell receptor beta chains drawn from one sample of a study of OX40 agonist ivuxolimab in advanced cancers. Clones were read by immunoSEQ multiplex PCR, and TCRdb kept only the in-frame ones, dropping some. Of 50,000 or so clones in the sample, about 86% were seen once. The sequencing used CD4+ or CD8+ T cells sorted from blood, collected in a trial of the OX40 agonist ivuxolimab. The receptor set was obtained from an adult with an advanced solid tumor such as melanoma, head and neck, liver or kidney cancer. The CDR3 runs from the conserved cysteine through the conserved F or W. The D gene is left open where the match is weak. Not all rows give a size; the values are once, few, many and, for expanded clones, a class.

.	TRBV29-1	TRBD1	TRBJ2-1	CSVVGQGWNEQFF	TGCAGCGTTGTGGGACAGGGGTGGAATGAGCAGTTCTTC
.	TRBV27	.	TRBJ1-2	CASSPYPGYGYTF	TGTGCCAGCAGTCCCTATCCGGGCTATGGCTACACCTTC
.	TRBV13	.	TRBJ1-2	CASSQRLEGYGYTF	TGTGCCAGCAGCCAAAGGTTGGAGGGGTATGGCTACACCTTC
.	TRBV19	.	TRBJ1-4	CASRVGTEDFATNEKLFF	TGTGCCAGTAGAGTTGGGACGGAAGACTTTGCAACTAATGAAAAACTGTTTTTT
.	TRBV2	.	TRBJ2-7	CASSNTYEQYF	TGTGCCAGCAGTAATACCTACGAGCAGTACTTC
.	TRBV4-3	.	TRBJ1-5	CASSQEGGPSQPQHF	TGCGCCAGCAGCCAAGAAGGGGGGCCGAGTCAGCCCCAGCATTTT
.	TRBV5-6	TRBD1	TRBJ2-7	CASEGTGMTSYEQYF	TGTGCCAGCGAAGGGACAGGGATGACCTCCTACGAGCAGTACTTC
.	TRBV29-1	TRBD1	TRBJ2-7	CSVAGDRALHEQYF	TGCAGCGTTGCTGGGGACAGGGCTCTACACGAGCAGTACTTC
.	TRBV19	.	TRBJ2-7	CASSIGPSYEQYF	TGTGCCAGTAGTATTGGGCCCTCCTACGAGCAGTACTTC
.	TRBV6-6	.	TRBJ2-3	CASSYWGPATDTQYF	TGTGCCAGCAGTTACTGGGGCCCGGCCACAGATACGCAGTATTTT
few	TRBV19	.	TRBJ1-1	CASSYDGSNTEAFF	TGTGCCAGTAGCTACGACGGGTCGAACACTGAAGCTTTCTTT
few	TRBV7-9	.	TRBJ2-3	CASSFGRDQLTDTQYF	TGTGCCAGCAGCTTTGGTCGGGACCAGCTCACAGATACGCAGTATTTT
.	TRBV7-9	TRBD1	TRBJ2-7	CASSLGQGFSYEQYF	TGTGCCAGCAGTCTGGGACAGGGGTTCTCCTACGAGCAGTACTTC
.	TRBV27	.	TRBJ2-6	CASSPDSSGANVLTF	TGTGCCAGCAGCCCCGACAGCTCTGGGGCCAACGTCCTGACTTTC
.	TRBV13	.	TRBJ1-4	CASSLRDEKLFF	TGTGCCAGCAGCCTCCGGGATGAAAAACTGTTTTTT
.	TRBV27	TRBD1	TRBJ2-1	CASGQGSTGNEQFF	TGTGCCAGTGGACAGGGTTCGACGGGCAATGAGCAGTTCTTC
once	TRBV15	.	TRBJ2-7	CATSRAETADYEQYF	TGTGCCACCAGCAGAGCAGAGACAGCAGACTACGAGCAGTACTTC
once	TRBV10-3	.	TRBJ1-1	CATETGTSNSIEAFF	TGTGCCACTGAAACCGGGACCAGTAATTCGATCGAAGCTTTCTTT
once	TRBV11-2	.	TRBJ2-7	CASSLKVSGEQYF	TGTGCCAGCAGCTTAAAGGTGAGCGGCGAGCAGTACTTC